This T cell receptor (beta chain) comes out of a study of CD4 and CD8 cells across lung adenocarcinoma regions. V lost 6 bases and J lost 2; bases outside the gene matches: 6. CDR1 is MNHEY and CDR2 is SMNVEV in the germline V gene (reference sequence). The CDR3 is made up of 15 amino acids. Using its own MiXCR run on the PCR reads, TCRdb lists one record per CDR3 protein. The data hold roughly 25,000 distinct CDR3 sequences, with around 53% observed a single time. Samples came from patients with localized non-small cell lung adenocarcinoma. Specimen: CD8+ T cells from the center of a lung tumor. The rearrangement links TRBV27 to TRBJ2-4; 8 bases are a match to TRBD2. The receptor's source is a male donor with lung adenocarcinoma. The CD4 and CD8 labels of this study may be unreliable. In DNA, the CDR3 is TGTGCCAGCAGAAAACTAGCGGAGACCAAAAACATTCAGTACTTC. Amino acid sequence: CASRKLAETKNIQYF.